The following is a T cell receptor (beta chain) sequence with its context. No antigen is known for it. It was by quantitative 5'-RACE with molecular barcodes that TCR beta libraries were made. TCRdb recomputed calls from the 5' RACE reads with MiXCR, one row per CDR3 protein. The table shows some 140,000 distinct CDR3 sequences, with roughly 7.7% occurring only once. This sample is part of a study of CD8 T cells in ankylosing spondylitis. Study observations and caveats: Characteristic of ankylosing spondylitis blood, it appeared, was a TCR beta motif comprising several highly homologous variants. Clones linked to disease were reported to show significant enrichment in matched ankylosing spondylitis synovial fluid.

This CDR3 is 15 amino acids long. The germline V gene encodes CDR1 SGDLS and CDR2 YYNGEE. V lost 4 bases and J lost 8, with 21 bases in between. The gene calls are TRBV9 and TRBJ1-2; weak D call: TRBD1 (6 bases). Sequencing used synovial fluid, either unsorted or a sorted T cell fraction (not recorded which). The sequence was obtained from a male donor with ankylosing spondylitis. DNA of the CDR3: TGTGCCAGCAGCCTTGACGGGGGCCGGGTTAAGGGCTACACCTTC. This gives the protein CASSLDGGRVKGYTF.